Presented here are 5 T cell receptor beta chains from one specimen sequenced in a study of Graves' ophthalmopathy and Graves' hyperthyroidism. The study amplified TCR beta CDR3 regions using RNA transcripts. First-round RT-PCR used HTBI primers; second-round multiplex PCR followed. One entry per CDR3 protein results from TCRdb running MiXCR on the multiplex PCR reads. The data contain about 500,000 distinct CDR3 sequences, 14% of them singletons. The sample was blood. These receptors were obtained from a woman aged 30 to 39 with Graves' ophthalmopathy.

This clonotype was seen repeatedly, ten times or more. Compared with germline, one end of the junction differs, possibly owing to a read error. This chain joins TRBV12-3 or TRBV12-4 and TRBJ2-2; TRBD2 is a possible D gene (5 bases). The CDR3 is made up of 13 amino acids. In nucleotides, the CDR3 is TGTGCCAGCAGTTTTGGGGTTGCCGGGAAGCTGTTTTTT. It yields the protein CASSFGVAGKLFF.

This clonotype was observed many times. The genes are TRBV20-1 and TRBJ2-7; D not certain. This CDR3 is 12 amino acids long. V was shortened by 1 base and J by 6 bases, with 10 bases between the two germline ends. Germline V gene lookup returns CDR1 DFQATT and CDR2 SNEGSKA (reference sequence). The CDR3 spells CSARVAGREQYF. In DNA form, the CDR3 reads TGCAGTGCTAGAGTCGCTGGGCGCGAGCAGTACTTC.

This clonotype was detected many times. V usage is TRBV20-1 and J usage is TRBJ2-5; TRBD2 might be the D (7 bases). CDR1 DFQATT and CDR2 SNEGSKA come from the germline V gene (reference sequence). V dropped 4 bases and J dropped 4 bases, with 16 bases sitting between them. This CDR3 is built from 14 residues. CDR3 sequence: CSAIRGGGGETQYF. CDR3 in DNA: TGCAGTGCTATCCGCGGGGGCGGGGGAGAGACCCAGTACTTC.

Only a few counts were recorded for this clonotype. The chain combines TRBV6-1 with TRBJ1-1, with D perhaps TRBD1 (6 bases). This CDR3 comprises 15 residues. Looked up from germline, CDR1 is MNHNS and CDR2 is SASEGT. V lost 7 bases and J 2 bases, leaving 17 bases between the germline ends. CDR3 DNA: TGTGCCAGCACCTTAGGTGGGGGCCCAAACACTGAAGCTTTCTTT. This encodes CASTLGGGPNTEAFF.

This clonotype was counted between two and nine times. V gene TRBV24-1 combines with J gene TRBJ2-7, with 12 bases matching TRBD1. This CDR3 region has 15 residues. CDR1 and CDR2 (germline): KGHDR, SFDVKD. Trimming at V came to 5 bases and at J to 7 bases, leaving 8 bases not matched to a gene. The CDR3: CATSGWDRGLQEQYF. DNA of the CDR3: TGTGCCACCAGTGGTTGGGACAGGGGGCTGCAGGAGCAGTACTTC.